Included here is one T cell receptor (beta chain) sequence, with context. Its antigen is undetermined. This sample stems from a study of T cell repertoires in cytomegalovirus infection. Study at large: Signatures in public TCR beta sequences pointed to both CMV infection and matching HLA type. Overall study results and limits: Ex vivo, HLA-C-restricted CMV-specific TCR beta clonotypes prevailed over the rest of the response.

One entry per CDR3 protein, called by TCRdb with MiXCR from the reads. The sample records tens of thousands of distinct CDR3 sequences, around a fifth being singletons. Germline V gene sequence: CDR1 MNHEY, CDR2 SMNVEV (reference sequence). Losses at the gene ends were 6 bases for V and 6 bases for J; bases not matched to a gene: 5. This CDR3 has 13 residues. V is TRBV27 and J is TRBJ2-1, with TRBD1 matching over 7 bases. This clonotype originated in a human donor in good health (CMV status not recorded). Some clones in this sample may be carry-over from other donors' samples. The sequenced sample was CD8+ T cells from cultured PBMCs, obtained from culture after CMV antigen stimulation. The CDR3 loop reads CASRQGLTNEQFF. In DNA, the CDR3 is TGTGCCAGCAGACAGGGGCTAACCAATGAGCAGTTCTTC.